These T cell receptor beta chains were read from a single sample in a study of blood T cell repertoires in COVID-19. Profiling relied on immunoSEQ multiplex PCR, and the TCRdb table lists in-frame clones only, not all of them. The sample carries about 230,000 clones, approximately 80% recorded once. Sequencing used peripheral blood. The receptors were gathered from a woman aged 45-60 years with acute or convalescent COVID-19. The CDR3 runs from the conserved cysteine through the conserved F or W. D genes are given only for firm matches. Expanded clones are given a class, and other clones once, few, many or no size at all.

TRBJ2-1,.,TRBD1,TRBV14,CASSPKQGKGYEQFF,TGTGCCAGCAGCCCCAAACAGGGGAAGGGGTATGAGCAGTTCTTC
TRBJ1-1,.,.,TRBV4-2,CATTRGTNTEAFF,TGTGCCACTACCCGGGGAACGAACACTGAAGCTTTCTTT
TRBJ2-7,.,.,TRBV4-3,CASSQGGSSYEQYF,TGCGCCAGCAGCCAAGGCGGCAGTTCGTACGAGCAGTACTTC
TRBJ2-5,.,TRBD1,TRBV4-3,CASSQTRTGEGETQYF,TGCGCCAGCAGCCAAACACGGACAGGGGAGGGAGAGACCCAGTACTTC
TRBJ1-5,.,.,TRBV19,CASSADSGASNQPQHF,TGTGCCAGTAGTGCGGACAGTGGGGCGAGCAATCAGCCCCAGCATTTT
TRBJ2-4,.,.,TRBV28,CASSSLAGSAKNIQYF,TGTGCCAGCAGTTCCCTAGCAGGTTCGGCCAAAAACATTCAGTACTTC
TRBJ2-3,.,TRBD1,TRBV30,CAGTGGGTDTQYF,TGTGCCGGGACAGGGGGTGGCACAGATACGCAGTATTTT
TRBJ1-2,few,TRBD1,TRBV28,CASRTGTGVVGYTF,TGTGCCAGCAGAACCGGGACAGGGGTGGTCGGCTACACCTTC
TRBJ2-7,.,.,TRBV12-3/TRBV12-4,CASSLEPTEQYF,TGTGCCAGCAGTTTAGAGCCCACCGAGCAGTACTTC
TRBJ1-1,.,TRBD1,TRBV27,CASVTGAGTEAFF,TGTGCCAGCGTAACAGGGGCGGGCACTGAAGCTTTCTTT
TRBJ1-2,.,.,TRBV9,CASSVKGDGYTF,TGTGCCAGCAGCGTAAAGGGGGATGGCTACACCTTC
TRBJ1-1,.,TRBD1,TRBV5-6,CASSWGQLNTEAFF,TGTGCCAGCAGCTGGGGACAGCTGAACACTGAAGCTTTCTTT
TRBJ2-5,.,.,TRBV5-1,CASSTGIGETQYF,TGCGCCAGCAGTACGGGGATTGGGGAGACCCAGTACTTC
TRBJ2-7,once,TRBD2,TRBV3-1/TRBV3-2,CASSPKAASGAYEQYF,TGTGCCAGCAGTCCAAAGGCGGCTAGCGGGGCCTACGAGCAGTACTTC
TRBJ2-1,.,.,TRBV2,CASRAGSSYNEQFF,TGTGCCAGCAGGGCAGGGTCGTCCTACAATGAGCAGTTCTTC
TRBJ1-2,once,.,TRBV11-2,CASRPRDTREGYTF,TGTGCCAGCAGGCCCCGGGACACTCGTGAAGGCTACACCTTC
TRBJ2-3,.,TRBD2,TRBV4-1,CASSLSGGSSTDTQYF,TGCGCCAGCAGTTTGAGCGGGGGGTCTAGCACAGATACGCAGTATTTT
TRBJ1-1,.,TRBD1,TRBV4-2,CASSQGTGRDNTEAFF,TGTGCCAGCAGCCAAGGGACAGGGAGGGACAACACTGAAGCTTTCTTT
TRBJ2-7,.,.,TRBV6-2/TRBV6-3,CASSYSSNFYPQGNAYEQYF,TGTGCCAGCAGTTACTCGAGCAACTTCTACCCCCAGGGCAACGCCTACGAGCAGTACTTC
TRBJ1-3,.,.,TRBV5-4,CASRAGSGNTIYF,TGTGCCAGCAGGGCAGGGTCTGGAAACACCATATATTTT
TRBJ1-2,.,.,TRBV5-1,CASSLLRVDYGYTF,TGCGCCAGCAGCTTGCTCAGGGTTGACTATGGCTACACCTTC
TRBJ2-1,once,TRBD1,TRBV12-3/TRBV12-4,CASSLRQGDEQFF,TGTGCCAGCAGTCTCCGACAGGGCGATGAGCAGTTCTTC
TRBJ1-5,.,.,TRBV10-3,CAISEKGQGSNQPQHF,TGTGCCATCAGTGAAAAGGGGCAGGGTAGCAATCAGCCCCAGCATTTT
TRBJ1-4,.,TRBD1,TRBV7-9,CASSFLQGAREKLFF,TGTGCCAGCAGCTTTTTACAGGGGGCGCGAGAAAAACTGTTTTTT
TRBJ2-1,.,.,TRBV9,CASSVGQANEQFF,TGTGCCAGCAGCGTAGGACAGGCGAATGAGCAGTTCTTC
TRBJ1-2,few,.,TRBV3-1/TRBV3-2,CASSQDSVVMGANYGYTF,TGTGCCAGCAGCCAAGATTCGGTGGTGATGGGAGCTAACTATGGCTACACCTTC
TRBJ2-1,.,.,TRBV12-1,CASSPGQGLDEQFF,TGTGCCAGCAGCCCAGGACAGGGCCTGGATGAGCAGTTCTTC
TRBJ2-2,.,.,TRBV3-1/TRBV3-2,CASSQDLFPGELFF,TGTGCCAGCAGCCAAGATCTTTTTCCCGGGGAGCTGTTTTTT
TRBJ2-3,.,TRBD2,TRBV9,CASSARGLAGAERTDTQYF,TGTGCCAGCAGCGCCCGCGGGCTAGCGGGGGCCGAACGCACAGATACGCAGTATTTT
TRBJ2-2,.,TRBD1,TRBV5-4,CATYPRTGRNTGELFF,TGTGCCACCTACCCCCGGACAGGGAGGAACACCGGGGAGCTGTTTTTT
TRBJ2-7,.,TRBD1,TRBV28,CASSYRGLGSYEQYF,TGTGCCAGCAGTTACAGGGGGCTTGGGTCCTACGAGCAGTACTTC
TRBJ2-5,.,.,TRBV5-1,CASSLEVAETQYF,TGCGCCAGCAGCTTGGAGGTAGCCGAGACCCAGTACTTC
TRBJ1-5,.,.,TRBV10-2,CASSESLSVFPPQPQHF,TGCGCCAGCAGTGAGTCGTTATCGGTTTTCCCCCCTCAGCCCCAGCATTTT
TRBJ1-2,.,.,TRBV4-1,CASSIREYYGYTF,TGCGCCAGCAGCATCAGGGAATACTATGGCTACACCTTC
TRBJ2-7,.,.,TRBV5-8,CASSSGHDYEQYF,TGTGCCAGCAGCTCAGGACACGACTACGAGCAGTACTTC
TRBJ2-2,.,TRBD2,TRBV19,CASSLTSPNTGELFF,TGTGCCAGTAGTTTGACTAGCCCTAACACCGGGGAGCTGTTTTTT
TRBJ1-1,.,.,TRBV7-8,CASSLAPGLNTEAFF,TGTGCCAGCAGCTTAGCGCCAGGATTGAACACTGAAGCTTTCTTT
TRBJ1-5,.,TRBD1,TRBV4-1,CASSGRQGGEPQHF,TGCGCCAGCAGCGGACGACAGGGAGGAGAGCCCCAGCATTTT
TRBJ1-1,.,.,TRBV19,CASSILRHDEAFF,TGTGCCAGTAGTATTTTGAGGCACGATGAAGCTTTCTTT
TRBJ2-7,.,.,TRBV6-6,CASSHRQEWNSEQYF,TGTGCCAGCAGTCACCGACAGGAATGGAACTCCGAGCAGTACTTC
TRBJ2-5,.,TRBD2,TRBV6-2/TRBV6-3,CASSRPGLAGGETQYF,TGTGCCAGCAGTAGACCGGGACTAGCGGGGGGAGAGACCCAGTACTTC
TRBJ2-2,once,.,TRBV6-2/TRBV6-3,CASSREGADTGELFF,TGTGCCAGCAGCCGAGAAGGGGCGGACACCGGGGAGCTGTTTTTT
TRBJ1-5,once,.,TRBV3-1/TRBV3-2,CASSQAGTNSNQPQHF,TGTGCCAGCAGCCAAGCAGGTACAAATAGCAATCAGCCCCAGCATTTT
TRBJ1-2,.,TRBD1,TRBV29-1,CSVRSGGDYGYTF,TGCAGCGTCAGGTCAGGGGGAGACTATGGCTACACCTTC
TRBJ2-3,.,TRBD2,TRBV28,CASSLRGGPDTQYF,TGTGCCAGCAGTTTACGGGGGGGCCCAGATACGCAGTATTTT
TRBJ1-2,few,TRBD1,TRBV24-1,CATSDPTGGRYGYTF,TGTGCCACCAGTGACCCGACAGGGGGCAGATATGGCTACACCTTC
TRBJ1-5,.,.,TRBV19,CASRGQQNQPQHF,TGTGCCAGTAGAGGACAGCAGAATCAGCCCCAGCATTTT
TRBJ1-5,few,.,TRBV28,CASSLDRDQPQHF,TGTGCCAGCAGTTTGGACAGAGATCAGCCCCAGCATTTT
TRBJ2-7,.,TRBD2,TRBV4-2,CASSQVFSGGAGEQYF,TGTGCCAGCAGCCAAGTTTTTAGCGGGGGGGCGGGTGAGCAGTACTTC
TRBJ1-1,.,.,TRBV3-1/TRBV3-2,CASSQGLGRSEAFF,TGTGCCAGCAGCCAGGGTCTGGGGAGATCTGAAGCTTTCTTT
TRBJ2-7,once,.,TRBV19,CASSMQGYEQYF,TGTGCCAGTAGTATGCAGGGTTACGAGCAGTACTTC